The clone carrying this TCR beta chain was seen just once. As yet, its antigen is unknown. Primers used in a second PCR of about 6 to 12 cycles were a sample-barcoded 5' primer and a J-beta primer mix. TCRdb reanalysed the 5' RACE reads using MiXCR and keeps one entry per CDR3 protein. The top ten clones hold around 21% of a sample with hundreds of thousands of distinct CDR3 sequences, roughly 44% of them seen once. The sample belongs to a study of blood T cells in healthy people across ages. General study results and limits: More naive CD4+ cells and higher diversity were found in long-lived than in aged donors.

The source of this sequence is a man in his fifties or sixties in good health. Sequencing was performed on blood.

CDR3 loop: CASSFIGWSGGNYEQYF. The CDR3 DNA sequence: TGTGCCAGCAGTTTTATAGGCTGGAGCGGGGGGAACTACGAGCAGTACTTC. V gene TRBV6-2 or TRBV6-3 combines with J gene TRBJ2-5, with 9 positions matching TRBD2. The DNA end favors TRBJ2-7, so the J call may be wrong. The CDR3 has 17 amino acids. Germline V CDR1 and CDR2: MNHEY, SVGEGT.